This T cell receptor beta chain derives from a study of early T cells in non-severe SARS-CoV-2 infection (TCRdb year 2021). Turning to the overall study: Bulk RNA from unsorted whole blood was used for TCR sequencing, so alpha and beta chains could not be paired. Study-wide conclusions, independent of this receptor: VDJdb matching was skewed toward anti-spike CD8 responses and likely underestimated virus-specific expansions by missing private and CD4 specificities.

This clonotype was counted ten times or more. No antigen is known for it. No much larger clonotype is one base removed from it; base qualities were not supplied. Libraries were made using 5' RACE. For sequencing, a NextSeq 500 was employed. Unique molecular identifiers were attached to individual cDNA molecules in the TCR library protocol so that sequencing error and PCR bias could be corrected. Sequencing covered both TCR alpha and beta chains, and within each sample the abundances of alpha and beta sequences were tightly co-correlated. In the source study's methods: V gene, J gene and CDR3 annotation of TCR sequences was performed with Decombinator V4. Expanded TCRs were defined as changing significantly between any two time points under a Poisson model with p below 0.0001. Abundances of TCRs were expressed as counts per million after normalisation to the total number of TCRs sequenced in each sample. TRAV1-2 paired with TRAJ12, TRAJ20 or TRAJ33 defined MAIT TCRs, while TRAV10 paired with TRAJ18 defined iNKT TCRs. A search of VDJdb, accessed on 1 November 2021, was run for TCRs annotated to CMV, EBV and SARS-CoV-2, with TCRs annotated for multiple antigens excluded. TCRdb trimmed public reads at Q25 via fastp, called clones via MiXCR and kept in-frame beta chains. Rows are combined by CDR3 protein, so each entry shows the most common genes and DNA. Here the V and J calls rest on TCRdb's processing, not on the authors' analysis. This sample has 75,000 to 100,000 distinct CDR3 sequences in its table, and around an eighth of those were observed once. The biggest ten clones account for roughly 6.4% of the sample.

At the junction V is shortened by 2 bases and J by 0 bases, with 8 bases in between. The CDR3 spans 15 residues, from the cysteine through the phenylalanine. Only CDR3 DNA remains: 45 bases, in frame from the first base. From a lookup of the germline V gene (reference sequence), CDR1 and CDR2 are MNHEY and SMNVEV. This was a case-control study nested in a cohort of healthcare workers in London, UK, who had nasopharyngeal swab PCR tests and blood samples taken every week. Healthcare workers were enrolled in the week of the UK lockdown, from 23 to 31 March 2020, and were followed every week for up to roughly 16 weeks.

Sequenced: whole blood. Recombination connected TRBV27 to TRBJ1-5; too little of a D gene remains to name it. This clonotype was obtained from an adult who was a healthcare worker with PCR-confirmed SARS-CoV-2 infection or an uninfected control (not recorded which). The CDR3 protein: CASSLGSNSNQPQHF. The nucleotides read TGTGCCAGCAGTTTAGGCAGCAATAGCAATCAGCCCCAGCATTTT.